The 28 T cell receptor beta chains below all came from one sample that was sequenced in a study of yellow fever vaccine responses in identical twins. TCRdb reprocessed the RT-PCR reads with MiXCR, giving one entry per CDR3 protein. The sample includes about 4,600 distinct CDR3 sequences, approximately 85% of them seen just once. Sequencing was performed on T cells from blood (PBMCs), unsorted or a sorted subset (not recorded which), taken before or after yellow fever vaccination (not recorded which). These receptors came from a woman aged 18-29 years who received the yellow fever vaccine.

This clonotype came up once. The chain's CDR3 is CASSFRRWTTPTNTGELFF. The CDR3 coding sequence is TGCGCCAGCAGCTTCAGGAGGTGGACTACGCCTACGAACACCGGGGAGCTGTTTTTT. The rearrangement joins TRBV5-1 to TRBJ2-2, with a tentative D call TRBD2 (6 bases). CDR3 length equals 19 residues. Looked up from germline, CDR1 is SGHRS and CDR2 is YFSETQ. The germline V and J ends were trimmed by 2 bases and 0 bases, with 20 bases remaining between them.

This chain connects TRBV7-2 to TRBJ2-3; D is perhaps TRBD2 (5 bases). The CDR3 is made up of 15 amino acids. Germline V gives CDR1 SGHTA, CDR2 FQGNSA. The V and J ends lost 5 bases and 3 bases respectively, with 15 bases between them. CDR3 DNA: TGTGCCAGCAGCCCCGGGGAGACGAGGACAGATACGCAGTATTTT. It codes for CASSPGETRTDTQYF. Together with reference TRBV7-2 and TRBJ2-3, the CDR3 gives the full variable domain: GAGVSQSPSNKVTEKGKDVELRCDPISGHTALYWYRQSLGQGLEFLIYFQGNSAPDKSGLPSDRFSAERTGGSVSTLTIQRTQQEDSAVYLCASSPGETRTDTQYFGPGTRLTVL.

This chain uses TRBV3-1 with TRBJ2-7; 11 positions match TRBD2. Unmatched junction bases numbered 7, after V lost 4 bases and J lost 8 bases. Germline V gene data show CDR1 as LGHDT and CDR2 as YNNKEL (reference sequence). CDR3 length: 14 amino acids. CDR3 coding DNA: TGTGCCAGCAGCCCGGGACTAGCGGCATATCAGCAGTACTTC. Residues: CASSPGLAAYQQYF.

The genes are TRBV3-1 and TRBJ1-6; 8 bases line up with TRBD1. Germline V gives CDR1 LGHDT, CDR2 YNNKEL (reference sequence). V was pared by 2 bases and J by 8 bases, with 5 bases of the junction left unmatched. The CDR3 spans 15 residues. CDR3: CASSQKDRGHSPLHF. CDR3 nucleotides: TGTGCCAGCAGCCAAAAAGACAGGGGCCATTCACCCCTCCACTTT. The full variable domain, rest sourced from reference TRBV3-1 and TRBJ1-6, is DTAVSQTPKYLVTQMGNDKSIKCEQNLGHDTMYWYKQDSKKFLKIMFSYNNKELIINETVPNRFSPKSPDKAHLNLHINSLELGDSAVYFCASSQKDRGHSPLHFGNGTRLTVT.

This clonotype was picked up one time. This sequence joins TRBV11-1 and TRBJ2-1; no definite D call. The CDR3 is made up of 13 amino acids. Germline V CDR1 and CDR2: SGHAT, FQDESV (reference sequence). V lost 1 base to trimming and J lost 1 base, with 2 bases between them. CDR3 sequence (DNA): TGTGCCAGCAGCTTAGTGTCCTACAATGAGCAGTTCTTC. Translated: CASSLVSYNEQFF.

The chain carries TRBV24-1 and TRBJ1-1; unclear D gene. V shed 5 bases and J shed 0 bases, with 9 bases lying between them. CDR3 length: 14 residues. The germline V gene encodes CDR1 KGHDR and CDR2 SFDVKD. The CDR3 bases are TGTGCCACCAGTGGCGGGCCTGTGAACACTGAAGCTTTCTTT. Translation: CATSGGPVNTEAFF.

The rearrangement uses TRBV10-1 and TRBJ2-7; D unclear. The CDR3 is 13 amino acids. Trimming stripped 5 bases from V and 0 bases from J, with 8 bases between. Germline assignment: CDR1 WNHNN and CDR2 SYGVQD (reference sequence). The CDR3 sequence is CASSSDSSYEQYF. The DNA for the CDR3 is TGCGCCAGCAGTAGCGATAGCTCCTACGAGCAGTACTTC.

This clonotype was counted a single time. CDR3 nucleotide sequence: TGTGCCAGCAGCTTAGGAGGGTTGGGCAATGAGCAGTTCTTC. Protein product: CASSLGGLGNEQFF. V usage is TRBV11-2 and J usage is TRBJ2-1; TRBD2 might be the D (5 bases). Between the trimmed V and J ends, which lost 1 base and 6 bases, there was a span of 10 bases. The CDR3 length is 14 residues. Per the germline V gene, CDR1 is SGHAT and CDR2 is FQNNGV. The full variable domain, with the rest looked up from reference TRBV11-2 and TRBJ2-1, is EAGVAQSPRYKIIEKRQSVAFWCNPISGHATLYWYQQILGQGPKLLIQFQNNGVVDDSQLPKDRFSAERLKGVDSTLKIQPAKLEDSAVYLCASSLGGLGNEQFFGPGTRLTVL.

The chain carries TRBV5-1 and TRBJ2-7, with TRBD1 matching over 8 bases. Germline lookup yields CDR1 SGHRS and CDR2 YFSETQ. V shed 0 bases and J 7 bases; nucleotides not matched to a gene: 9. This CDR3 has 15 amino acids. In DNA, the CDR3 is TGCGCCAGCAGCTTGGGCACAGGGGGTAGTCTGGAGCAGTACTTC. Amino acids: CASSLGTGGSLEQYF. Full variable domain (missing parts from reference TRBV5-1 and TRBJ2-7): KAGVTQTPRYLIKTRGQQVTLSCSPISGHRSVSWYQQTPGQGLQFLFEYFSETQRNKGNFPGRFSGRQFSNSRSEMNVSTLELGDSALYLCASSLGTGGSLEQYFGPGTRLTVT.

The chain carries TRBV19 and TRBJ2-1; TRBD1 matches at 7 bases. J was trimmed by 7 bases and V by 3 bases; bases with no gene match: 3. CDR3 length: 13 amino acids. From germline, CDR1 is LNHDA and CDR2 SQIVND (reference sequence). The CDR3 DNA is TGTGCCAGTAGTATCGACAGGGCGAATGAGCAGTTCTTC. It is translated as CASSIDRANEQFF.

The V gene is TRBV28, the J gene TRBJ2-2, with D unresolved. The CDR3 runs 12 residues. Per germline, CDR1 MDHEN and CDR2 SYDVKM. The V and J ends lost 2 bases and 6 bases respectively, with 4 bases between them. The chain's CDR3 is CASSLNSGELFF. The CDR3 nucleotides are TGTGCCAGCAGTTTAAACTCCGGGGAGCTGTTTTTT. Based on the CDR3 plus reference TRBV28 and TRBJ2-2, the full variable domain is DVKVTQSSRYLVKRTGEKVFLECVQDMDHENMFWYRQDPGLGLRLIYFSYDVKMKEKGDIPEGYSVSREKKERFSLILESASTNQTSMYLCASSLNSGELFFGEGSRLTVL.

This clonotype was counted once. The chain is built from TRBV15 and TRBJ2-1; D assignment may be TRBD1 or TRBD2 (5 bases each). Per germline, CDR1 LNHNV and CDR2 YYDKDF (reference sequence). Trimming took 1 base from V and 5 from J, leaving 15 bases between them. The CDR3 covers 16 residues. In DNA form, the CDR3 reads TGTGCCACCAGCAGAGCTACGGGGCAATCCCACAATGAGCAGTTCTTC. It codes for CATSRATGQSHNEQFF.

Here the CDR3 DNA reads TGCGCCAGCAGCTTGGAGTTCACAGATACGCAGTATTTT. This sequence encodes CASSLEFTDTQYF. The chain is built from TRBV5-1 and TRBJ2-3; D unresolved. This CDR3 spans 13 amino acids. The germline V gene encodes CDR1 SGHRS and CDR2 YFSETQ. Trimming left V 0 bases short and J 2 bases short, with 4 bases between.

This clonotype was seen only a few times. The CDR3 loop is CASRSKADTQYF. In DNA, the CDR3 is TGTGCCAGCAGGTCTAAGGCAGATACGCAGTATTTT. This chain joins TRBV3-1 and TRBJ2-3; D not resolved. CDR1 is LGHDT, CDR2 YNNKEL, per germline (reference sequence). V gave up 6 bases and J gave up 4 bases, with 8 bases separating them. The CDR3 covers 12 residues.

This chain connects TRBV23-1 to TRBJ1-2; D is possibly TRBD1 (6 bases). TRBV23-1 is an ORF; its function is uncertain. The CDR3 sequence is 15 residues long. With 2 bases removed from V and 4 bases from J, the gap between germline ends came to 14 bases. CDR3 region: CASSQDDRTIYGYTF. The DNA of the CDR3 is TGCGCCAGCAGTCAAGACGACAGGACCATCTATGGCTACACCTTC.

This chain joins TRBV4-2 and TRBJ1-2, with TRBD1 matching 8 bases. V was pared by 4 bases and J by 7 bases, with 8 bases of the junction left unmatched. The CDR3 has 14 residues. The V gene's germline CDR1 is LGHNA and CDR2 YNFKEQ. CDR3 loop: CASSLTDRALGYTF. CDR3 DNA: TGTGCCAGCAGCCTGACGGACAGGGCTCTTGGCTACACCTTC.

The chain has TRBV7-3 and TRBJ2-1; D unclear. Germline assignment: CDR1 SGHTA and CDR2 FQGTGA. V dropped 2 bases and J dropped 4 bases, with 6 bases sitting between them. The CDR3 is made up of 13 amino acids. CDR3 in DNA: TGTGCCAGCAGCTTAGGAGCGTACAATGAGCAGTTCTTC. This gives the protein CASSLGAYNEQFF.

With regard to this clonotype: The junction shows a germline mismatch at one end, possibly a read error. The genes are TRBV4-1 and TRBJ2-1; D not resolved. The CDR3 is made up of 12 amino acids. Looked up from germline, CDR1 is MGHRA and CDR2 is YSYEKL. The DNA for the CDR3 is TGCGCCAGCAGCCAAGGAGGAAGTGAGCAGCTCTTC. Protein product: CASSQGGSEQLF.

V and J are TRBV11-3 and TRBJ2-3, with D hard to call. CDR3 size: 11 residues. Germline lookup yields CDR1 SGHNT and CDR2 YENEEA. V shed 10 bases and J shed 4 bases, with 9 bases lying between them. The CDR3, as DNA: TGTGCCACCTCAAAATCAGATACGCAGTATTTT. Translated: CATSKSDTQYF.

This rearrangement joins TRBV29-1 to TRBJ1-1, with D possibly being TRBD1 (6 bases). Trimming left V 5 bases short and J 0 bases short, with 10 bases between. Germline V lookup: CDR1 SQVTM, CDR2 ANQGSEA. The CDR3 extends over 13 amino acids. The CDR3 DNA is TGCAGCGTTCTCTGGGACATGAACACTGAAGCTTTCTTT. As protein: CSVLWDMNTEAFF. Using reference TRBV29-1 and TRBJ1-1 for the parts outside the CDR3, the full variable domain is SAVISQKPSRDICQRGTSLTIQCQVDSQVTMMFWYRQQPGQSLTLIATANQGSEATYESGFVIDKFPISRPNLTFSTLTVSNMSPEDSSIYLCSVLWDMNTEAFFGQGTRLTVV.

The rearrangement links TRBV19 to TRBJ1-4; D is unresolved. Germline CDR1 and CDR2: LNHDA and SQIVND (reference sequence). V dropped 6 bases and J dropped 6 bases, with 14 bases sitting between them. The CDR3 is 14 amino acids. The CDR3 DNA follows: TGTGCCAGTAGGGCCCGGAGCGGGCATGAAAAACTGTTTTTT. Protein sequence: CASRARSGHEKLFF. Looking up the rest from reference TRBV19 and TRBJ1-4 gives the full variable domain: DGGITQSPKYLFRKEGQNVTLSCEQNLNHDAMYWYRQDPGQGLRLIYYSQIVNDFQKGDIAEGYSVSREKKESFPLTVTSAQKNPTAFYLCASRARSGHEKLFFGSGTQLSVL.

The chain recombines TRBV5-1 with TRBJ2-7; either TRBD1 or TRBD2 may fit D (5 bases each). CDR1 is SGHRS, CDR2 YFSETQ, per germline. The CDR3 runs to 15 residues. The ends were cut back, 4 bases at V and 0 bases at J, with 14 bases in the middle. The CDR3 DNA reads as TGCGCCAGCAGCAGAGGGACGGAGATCTCCTACGAGCAGTACTTC. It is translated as CASSRGTEISYEQYF.

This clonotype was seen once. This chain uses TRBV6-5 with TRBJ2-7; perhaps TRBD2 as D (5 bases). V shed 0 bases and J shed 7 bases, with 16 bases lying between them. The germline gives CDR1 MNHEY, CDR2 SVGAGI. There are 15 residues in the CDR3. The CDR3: CASSYSGVGSTEQYF. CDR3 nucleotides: TGTGCCAGCAGTTACTCCGGGGTCGGTTCGACGGAGCAGTACTTC.

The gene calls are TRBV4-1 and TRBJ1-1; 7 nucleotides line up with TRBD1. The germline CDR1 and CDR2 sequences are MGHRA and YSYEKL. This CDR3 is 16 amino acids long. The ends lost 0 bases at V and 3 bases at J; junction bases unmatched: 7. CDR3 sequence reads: CASSQEGGRGDTEAFF. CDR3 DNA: TGCGCCAGCAGCCAAGAAGGGGGCCGAGGGGACACTGAAGCTTTCTTT.

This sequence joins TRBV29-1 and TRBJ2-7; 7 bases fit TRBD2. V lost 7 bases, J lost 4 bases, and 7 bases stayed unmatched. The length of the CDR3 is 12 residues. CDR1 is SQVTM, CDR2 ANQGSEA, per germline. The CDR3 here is CSARRGEYEQYF. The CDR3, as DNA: TGCAGCGCCCGACGGGGGGAATACGAGCAGTACTTC.

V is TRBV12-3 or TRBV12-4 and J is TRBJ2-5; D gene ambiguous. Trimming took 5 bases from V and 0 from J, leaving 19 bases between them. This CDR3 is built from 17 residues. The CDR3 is CASSPFAYQEYQETQYF. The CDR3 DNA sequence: TGTGCCAGCAGTCCGTTTGCTTATCAGGAGTACCAAGAGACCCAGTACTTC.

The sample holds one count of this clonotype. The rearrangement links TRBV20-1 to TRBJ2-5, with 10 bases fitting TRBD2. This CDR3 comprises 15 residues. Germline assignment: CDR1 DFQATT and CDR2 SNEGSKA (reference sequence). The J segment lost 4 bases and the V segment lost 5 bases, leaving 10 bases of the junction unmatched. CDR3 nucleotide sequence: TGCAGTGCTCAAGATAGCGGGAGGTCTGTAGAGACCCAGTACTTC. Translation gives CSAQDSGRSVETQYF.

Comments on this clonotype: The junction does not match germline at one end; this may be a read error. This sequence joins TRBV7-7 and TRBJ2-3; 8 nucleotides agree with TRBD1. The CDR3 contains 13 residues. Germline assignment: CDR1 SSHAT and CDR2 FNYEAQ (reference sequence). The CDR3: CASSSTGADTQYF. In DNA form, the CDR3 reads TGTGCTAGCAGCTCGACAGGGGCAGATACGCAGTATTTT.